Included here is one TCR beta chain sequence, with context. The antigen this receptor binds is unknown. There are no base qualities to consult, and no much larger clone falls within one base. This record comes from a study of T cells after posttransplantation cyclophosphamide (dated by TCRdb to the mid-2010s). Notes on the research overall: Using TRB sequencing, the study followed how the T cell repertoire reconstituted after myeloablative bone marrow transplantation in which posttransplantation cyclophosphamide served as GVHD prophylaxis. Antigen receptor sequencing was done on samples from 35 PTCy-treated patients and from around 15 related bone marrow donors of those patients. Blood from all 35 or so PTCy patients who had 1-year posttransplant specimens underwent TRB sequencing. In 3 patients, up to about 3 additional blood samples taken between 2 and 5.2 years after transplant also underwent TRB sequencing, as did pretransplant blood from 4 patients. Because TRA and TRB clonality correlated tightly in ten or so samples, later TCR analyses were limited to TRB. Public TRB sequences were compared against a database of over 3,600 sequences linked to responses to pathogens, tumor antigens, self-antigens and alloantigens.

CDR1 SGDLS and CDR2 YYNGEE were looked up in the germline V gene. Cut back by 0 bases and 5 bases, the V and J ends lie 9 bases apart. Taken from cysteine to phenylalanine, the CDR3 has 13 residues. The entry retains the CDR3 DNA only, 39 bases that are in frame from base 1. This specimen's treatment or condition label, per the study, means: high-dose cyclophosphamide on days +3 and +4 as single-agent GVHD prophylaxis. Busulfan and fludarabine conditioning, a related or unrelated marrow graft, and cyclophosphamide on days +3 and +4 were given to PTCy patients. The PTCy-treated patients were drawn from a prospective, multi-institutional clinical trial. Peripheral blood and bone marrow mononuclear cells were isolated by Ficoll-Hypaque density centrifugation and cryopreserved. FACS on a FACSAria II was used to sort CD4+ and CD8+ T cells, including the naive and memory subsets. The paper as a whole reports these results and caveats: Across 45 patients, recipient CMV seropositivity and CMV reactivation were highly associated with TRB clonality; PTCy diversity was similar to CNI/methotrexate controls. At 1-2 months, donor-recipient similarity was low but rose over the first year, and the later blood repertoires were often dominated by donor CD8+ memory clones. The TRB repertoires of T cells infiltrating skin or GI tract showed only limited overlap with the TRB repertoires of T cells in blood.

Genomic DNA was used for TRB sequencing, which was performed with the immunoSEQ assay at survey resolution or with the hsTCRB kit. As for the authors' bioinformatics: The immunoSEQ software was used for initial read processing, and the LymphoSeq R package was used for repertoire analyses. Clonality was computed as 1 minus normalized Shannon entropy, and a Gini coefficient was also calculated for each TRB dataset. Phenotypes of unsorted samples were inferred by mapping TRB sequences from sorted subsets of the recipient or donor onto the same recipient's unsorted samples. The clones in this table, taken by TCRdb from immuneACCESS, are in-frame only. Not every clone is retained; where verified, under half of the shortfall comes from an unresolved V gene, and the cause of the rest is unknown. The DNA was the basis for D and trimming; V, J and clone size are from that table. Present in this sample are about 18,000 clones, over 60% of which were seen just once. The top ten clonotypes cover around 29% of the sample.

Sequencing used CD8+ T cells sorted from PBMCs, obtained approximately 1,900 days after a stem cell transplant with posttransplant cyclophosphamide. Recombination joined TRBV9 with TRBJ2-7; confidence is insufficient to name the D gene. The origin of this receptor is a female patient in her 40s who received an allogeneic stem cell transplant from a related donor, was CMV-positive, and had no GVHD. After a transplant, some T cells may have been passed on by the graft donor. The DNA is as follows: TGTGCCAGCAGCGTAGACCTAGTCCACGAGCAGTACTTC. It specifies CASSVDLVHEQYF.